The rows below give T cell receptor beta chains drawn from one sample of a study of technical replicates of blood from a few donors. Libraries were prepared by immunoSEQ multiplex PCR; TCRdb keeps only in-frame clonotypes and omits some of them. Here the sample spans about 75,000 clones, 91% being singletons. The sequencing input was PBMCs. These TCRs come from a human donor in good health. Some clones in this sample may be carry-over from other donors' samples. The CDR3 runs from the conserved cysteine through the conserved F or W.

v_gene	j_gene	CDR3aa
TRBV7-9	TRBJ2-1	CASRPIAGAGNEQFF
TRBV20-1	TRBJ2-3	CSASSTDTQYF
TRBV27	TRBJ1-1	CASSPLGGMNTEAFF
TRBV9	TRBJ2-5	CASSVEASGFQETQYF
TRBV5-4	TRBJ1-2	CASSLLDREYGYTF
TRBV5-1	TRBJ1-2	CASSSQGQGDGYTF
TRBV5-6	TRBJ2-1	CASSSSGSMHEQFF
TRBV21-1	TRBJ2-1	CASSKEGGTRFF
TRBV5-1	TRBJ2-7	CASSLYGTSGGPVYEQYF
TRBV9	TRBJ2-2	CASSVTGRTGELFF
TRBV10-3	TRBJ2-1	CAISESSGRGQFF
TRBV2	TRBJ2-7	CASSEFSLGSSYEQYF
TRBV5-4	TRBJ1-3	CASSLSGTGTGNTIYF
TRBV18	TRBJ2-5	CASTSDSAETQYF
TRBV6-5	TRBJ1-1	CASSYLGRNGGTEAFF
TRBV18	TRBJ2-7	CASSPIPGQAIQYF
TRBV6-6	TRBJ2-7	CASRGQNYEQYF
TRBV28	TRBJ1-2	CATGTGNYGYTF
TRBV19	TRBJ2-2	CASSTRRGVGNTGELFF
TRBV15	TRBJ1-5	CATSRGRSVGNQPQHF
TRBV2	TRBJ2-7	CASSLSYEQYF
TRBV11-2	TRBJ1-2	CASSLDGPGAYTF
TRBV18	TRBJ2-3	CASSVASFTDTQYF
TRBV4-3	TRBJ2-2	CASSQLRGRDTGELFF
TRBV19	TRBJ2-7	CASSIVGSSLQQYF
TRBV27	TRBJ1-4	CASSSFSTGGKLFF
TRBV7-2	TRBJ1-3	CASSLVGARRAIYF
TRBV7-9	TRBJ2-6	CASSLDGSSGANVLTF
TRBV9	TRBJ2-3	CASSALADTTDTQYF
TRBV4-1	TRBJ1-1	CASSGQGNTEAFF
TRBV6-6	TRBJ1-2	CASSYSIRGEEGYTF
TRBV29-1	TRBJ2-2	CSVVGGTVNTGELFF